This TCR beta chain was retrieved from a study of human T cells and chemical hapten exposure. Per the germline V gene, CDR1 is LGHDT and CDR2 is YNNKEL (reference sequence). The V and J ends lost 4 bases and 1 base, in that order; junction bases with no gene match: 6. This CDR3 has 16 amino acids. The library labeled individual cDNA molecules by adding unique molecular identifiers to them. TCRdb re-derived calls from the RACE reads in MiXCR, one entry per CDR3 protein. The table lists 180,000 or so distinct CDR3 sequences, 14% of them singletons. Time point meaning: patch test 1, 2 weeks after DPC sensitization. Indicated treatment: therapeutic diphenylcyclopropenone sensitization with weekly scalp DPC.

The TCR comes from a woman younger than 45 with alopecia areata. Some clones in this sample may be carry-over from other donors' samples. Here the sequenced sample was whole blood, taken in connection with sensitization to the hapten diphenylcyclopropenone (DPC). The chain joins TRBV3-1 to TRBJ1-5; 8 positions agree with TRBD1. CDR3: CASSPSGGSSNQPQHF. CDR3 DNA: TGTGCCAGCAGCCCCTCAGGGGGCTCCAGCAATCAGCCCCAGCATTTT.